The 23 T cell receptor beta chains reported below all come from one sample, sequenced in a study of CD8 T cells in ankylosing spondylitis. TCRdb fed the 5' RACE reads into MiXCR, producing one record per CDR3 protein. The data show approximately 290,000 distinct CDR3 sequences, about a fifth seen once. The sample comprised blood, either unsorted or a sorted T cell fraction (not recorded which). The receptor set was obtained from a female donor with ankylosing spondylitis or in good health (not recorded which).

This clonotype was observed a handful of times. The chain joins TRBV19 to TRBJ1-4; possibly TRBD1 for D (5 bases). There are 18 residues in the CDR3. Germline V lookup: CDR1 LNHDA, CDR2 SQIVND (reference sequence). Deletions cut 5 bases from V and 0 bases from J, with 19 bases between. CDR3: CASSGTTRTTSTNEKLFF. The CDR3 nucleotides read TGTGCCAGTAGTGGAACAACAAGGACAACATCAACTAATGAAAAACTGTTTTTT. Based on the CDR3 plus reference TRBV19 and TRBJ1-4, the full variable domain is DGGITQSPKYLFRKEGQNVTLSCEQNLNHDAMYWYRQDPGQGLRLIYYSQIVNDFQKGDIAEGYSVSREKKESFPLTVTSAQKNPTAFYLCASSGTTRTTSTNEKLFFGSGTQLSVL.

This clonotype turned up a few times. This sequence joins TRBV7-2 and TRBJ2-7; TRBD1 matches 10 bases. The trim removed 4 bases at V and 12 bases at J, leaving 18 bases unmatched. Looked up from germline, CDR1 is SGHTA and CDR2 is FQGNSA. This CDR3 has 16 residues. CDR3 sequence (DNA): TGTGCCAGCAGCTCCGCCTCCGGGACAGGGGTCACACCTCGGTACTTC. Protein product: CASSSASGTGVTPRYF.

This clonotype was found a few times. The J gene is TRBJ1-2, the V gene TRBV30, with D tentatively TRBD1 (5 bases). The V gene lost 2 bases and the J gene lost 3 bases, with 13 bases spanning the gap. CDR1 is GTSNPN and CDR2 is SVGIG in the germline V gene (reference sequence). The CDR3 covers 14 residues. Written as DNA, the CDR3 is TGTGCCTGGAGTTTCGGGGGATCCCACTATGGCTACACCTTC. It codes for CAWSFGGSHYGYTF.

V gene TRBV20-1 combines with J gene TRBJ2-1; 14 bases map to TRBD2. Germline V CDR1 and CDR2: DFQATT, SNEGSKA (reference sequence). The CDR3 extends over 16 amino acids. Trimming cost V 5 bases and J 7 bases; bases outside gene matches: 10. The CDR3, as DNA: TGCAGTGCTCCAGATGGGACTAGCGGGAGTAGGAATGAGCAGTTCTTC. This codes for CSAPDGTSGSRNEQFF.

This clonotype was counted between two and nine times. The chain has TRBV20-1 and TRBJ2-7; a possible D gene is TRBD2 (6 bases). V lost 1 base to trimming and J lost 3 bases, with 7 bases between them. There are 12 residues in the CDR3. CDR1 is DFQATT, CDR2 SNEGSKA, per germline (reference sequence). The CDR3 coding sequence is TGCAGTGCTAGAGGTAGCGGCTACGAGCAGTACTTC. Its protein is CSARGSGYEQYF.

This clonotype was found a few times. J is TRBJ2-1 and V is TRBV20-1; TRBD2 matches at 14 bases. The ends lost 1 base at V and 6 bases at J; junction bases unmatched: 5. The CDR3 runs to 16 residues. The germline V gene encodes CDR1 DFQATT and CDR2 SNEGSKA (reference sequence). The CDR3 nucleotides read TGCAGTGCTAGAGGGGGACTAGCGGGAGTACGCAATGAGCAGTTCTTC. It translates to CSARGGLAGVRNEQFF.

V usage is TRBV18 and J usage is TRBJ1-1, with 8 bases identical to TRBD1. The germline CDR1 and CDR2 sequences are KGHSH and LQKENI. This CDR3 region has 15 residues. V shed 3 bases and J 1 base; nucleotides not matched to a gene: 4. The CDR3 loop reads CASSPKTGANTEAFF. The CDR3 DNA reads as TGTGCCAGCTCACCCAAGACAGGGGCGAACACTGAAGCTTTCTTT.

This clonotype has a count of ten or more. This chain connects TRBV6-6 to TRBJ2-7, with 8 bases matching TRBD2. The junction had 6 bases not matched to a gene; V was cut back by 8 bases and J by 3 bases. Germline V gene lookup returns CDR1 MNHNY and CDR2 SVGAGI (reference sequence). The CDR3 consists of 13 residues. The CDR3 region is CASAGGGSYEQYF. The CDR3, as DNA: TGTGCCAGCGCGGGAGGAGGAAGCTACGAGCAGTACTTC.

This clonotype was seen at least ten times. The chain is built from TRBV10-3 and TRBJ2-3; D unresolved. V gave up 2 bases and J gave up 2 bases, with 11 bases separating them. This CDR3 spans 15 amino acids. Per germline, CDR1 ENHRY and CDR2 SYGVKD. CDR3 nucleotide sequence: TGTGCCATCAGTGAGCCCGGACGTAACACAGATACGCAGTATTTT. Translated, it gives CAISEPGRNTDTQYF.

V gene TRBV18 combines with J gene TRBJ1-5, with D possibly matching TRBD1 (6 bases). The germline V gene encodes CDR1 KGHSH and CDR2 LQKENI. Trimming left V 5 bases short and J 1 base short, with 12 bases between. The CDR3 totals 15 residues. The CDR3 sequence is CASSWGHLSNQPQHF. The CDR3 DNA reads TGTGCCAGCTCATGGGGACACCTCAGCAATCAGCCCCAGCATTTT. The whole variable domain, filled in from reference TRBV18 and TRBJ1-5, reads NAGVMQNPRHLVRRRGQEARLRCSPMKGHSHVYWYRQLPEEGLKFMVYLQKENIIDESGMPKERFSAEFPKEGPSILRIQQVVRGDSAAYFCASSWGHLSNQPQHFGDGTRLSIL.

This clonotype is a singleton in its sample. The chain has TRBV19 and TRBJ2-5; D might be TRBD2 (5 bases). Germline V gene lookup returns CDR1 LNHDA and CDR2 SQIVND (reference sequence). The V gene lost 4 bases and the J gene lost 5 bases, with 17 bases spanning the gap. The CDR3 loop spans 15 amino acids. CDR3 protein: CASSNLPEGAETQYF. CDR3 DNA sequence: TGTGCCAGTAGTAACCTCCCCGAGGGCGCTGAGACCCAGTACTTC.

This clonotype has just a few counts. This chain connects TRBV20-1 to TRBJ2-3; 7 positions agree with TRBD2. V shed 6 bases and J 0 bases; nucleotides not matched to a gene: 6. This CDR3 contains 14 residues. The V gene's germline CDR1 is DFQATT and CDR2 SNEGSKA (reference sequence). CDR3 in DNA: TGCAGTGCCGACAACGGGGGGAGCACAGATACGCAGTATTTT. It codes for CSADNGGSTDTQYF.

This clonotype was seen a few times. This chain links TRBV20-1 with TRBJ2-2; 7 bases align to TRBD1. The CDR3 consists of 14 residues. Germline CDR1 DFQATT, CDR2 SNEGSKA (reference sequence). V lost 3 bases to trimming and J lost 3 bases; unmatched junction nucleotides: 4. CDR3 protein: CSARGTAYTGELFF. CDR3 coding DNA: TGCAGTGCTAGGGGGACAGCCTACACCGGGGAGCTGTTTTTT.

The CDR3 DNA reads TGTGCCGGATCTCAGCGGGATCCTTCGGGTGAGCAGTACTTC. It yields the protein CAGSQRDPSGEQYF. V gene TRBV10-3 combines with J gene TRBJ2-7, with 7 positions matching TRBD2. J was trimmed by 7 bases and V by 11 bases; bases with no gene match: 17. The CDR3 sequence is 14 residues long. The germline CDR1 and CDR2 sequences are ENHRY and SYGVKD.

The CDR3 sequence: CASNTDVEAFF. DNA for the CDR3: TGTGCCAGCAACACGGACGTAGAAGCTTTCTTT. The rearrangement links TRBV6-2 or TRBV6-3 to TRBJ1-1; D is unclear. Per the germline V gene, CDR1 is MNHEY and CDR2 is SVGEGT. The CDR3 runs 11 residues. V lost 7 bases and J lost 8, with 11 bases in between.

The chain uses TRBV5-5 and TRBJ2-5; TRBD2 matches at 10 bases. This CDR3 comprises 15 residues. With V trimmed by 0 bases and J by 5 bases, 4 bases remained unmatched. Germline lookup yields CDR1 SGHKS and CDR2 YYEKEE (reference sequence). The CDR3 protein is CASSLGLAGRETQYF. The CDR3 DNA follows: TGTGCCAGCAGCTTGGGACTAGCGGGCCGGGAGACCCAGTACTTC. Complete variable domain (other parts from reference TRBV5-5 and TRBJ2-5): DAGVTQSPTHLIKTRGQQVTLRCSPISGHKSVSWYQQVLGQGPQFIFQYYEKEERGRGNFPDRFSARQFPNYSSELNVNALLLGDSALYLCASSLGLAGRETQYFGPGTRLLVL.

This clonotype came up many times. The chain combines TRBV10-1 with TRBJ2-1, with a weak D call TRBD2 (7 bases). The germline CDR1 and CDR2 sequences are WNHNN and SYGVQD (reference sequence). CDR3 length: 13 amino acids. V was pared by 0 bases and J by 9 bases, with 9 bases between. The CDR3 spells CASSESAGAEQFF. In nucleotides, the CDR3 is TGCGCCAGCAGTGAGTCGGCGGGGGCTGAGCAGTTCTTC.

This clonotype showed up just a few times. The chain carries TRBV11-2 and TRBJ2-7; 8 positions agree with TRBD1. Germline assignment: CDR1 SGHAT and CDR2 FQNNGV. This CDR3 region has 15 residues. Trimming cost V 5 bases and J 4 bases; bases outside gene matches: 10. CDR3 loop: CASSVQGGFLYEQYF. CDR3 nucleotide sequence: TGTGCCAGCAGCGTACAGGGGGGATTTTTGTACGAGCAGTACTTC.

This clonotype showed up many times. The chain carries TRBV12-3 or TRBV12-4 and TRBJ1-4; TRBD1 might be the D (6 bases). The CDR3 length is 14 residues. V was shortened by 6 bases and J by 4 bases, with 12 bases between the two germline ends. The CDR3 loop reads CASSHGQYNEKLFF. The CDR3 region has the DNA TGTGCCAGCAGCCACGGACAGTATAATGAAAAACTGTTTTTT.

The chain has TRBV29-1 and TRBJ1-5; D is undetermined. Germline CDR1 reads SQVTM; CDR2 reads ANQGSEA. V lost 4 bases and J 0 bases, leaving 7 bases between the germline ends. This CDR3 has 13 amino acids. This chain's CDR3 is CSVGSGSNQPQHF. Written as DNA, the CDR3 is TGCAGCGTTGGGTCGGGTAGCAATCAGCCCCAGCATTTT.

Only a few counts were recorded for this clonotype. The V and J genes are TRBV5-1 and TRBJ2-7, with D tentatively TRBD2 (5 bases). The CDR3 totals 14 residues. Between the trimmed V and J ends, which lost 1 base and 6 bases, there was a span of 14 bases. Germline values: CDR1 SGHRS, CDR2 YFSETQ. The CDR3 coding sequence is TGCGCCAGCAGCTTGTTCACGGGGAACGGCGAGCAGTACTTC. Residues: CASSLFTGNGEQYF.

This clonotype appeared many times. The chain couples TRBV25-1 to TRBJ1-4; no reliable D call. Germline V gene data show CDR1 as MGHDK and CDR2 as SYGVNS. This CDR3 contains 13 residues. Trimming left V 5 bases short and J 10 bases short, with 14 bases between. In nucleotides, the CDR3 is TGTGCCAGCAGTAGAGGGTTGGGAGGAAAACTGTTTTTT. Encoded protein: CASSRGLGGKLFF.

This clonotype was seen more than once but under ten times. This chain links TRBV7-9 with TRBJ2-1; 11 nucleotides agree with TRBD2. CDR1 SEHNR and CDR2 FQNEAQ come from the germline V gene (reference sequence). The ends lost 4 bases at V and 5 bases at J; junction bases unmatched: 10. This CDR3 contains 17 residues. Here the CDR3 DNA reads TGTGCCAGCAGCTCCCTTTTAGCGGGAGGGGGCCACAATGAGCAGTTCTTC. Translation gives CASSSLLAGGGHNEQFF. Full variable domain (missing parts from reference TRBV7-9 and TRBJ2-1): DTGVSQNPRHKITKRGQNVTFRCDPISEHNRLYWYRQTLGQGPEFLTYFQNEAQLEKSRLLSDRFSAERPKGSFSTLEIQRTEQGDSAMYLCASSSLLAGGGHNEQFFGPGTRLTVL.